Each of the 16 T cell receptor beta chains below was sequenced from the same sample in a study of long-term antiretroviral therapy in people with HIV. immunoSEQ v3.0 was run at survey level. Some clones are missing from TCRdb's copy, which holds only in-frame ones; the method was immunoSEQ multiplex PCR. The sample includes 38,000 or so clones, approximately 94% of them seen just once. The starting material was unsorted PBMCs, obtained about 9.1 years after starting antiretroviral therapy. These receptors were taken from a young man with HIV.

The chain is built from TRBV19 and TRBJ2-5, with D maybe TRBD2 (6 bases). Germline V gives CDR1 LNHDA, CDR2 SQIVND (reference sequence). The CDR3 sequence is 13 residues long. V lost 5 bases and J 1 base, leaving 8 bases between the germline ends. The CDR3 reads CASSFGGQETQYF. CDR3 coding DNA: TGTGCCAGTAGTTTCGGGGGCCAAGAGACCCAGTACTTC.

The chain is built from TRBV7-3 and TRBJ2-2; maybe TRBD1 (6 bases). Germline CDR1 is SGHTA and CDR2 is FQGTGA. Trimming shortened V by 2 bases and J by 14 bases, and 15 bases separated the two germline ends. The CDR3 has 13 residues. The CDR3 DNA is TGTGCCAGCAGCTTAGGTGTACAGGGTGAACTGTTTTTT. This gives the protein CASSLGVQGELFF.

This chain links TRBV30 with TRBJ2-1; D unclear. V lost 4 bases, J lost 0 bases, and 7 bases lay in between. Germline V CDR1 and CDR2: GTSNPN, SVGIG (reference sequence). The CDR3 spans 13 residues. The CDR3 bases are TGTGCCTGGATTGTTAGCTCCTACAATGAGCAGTTCTTC. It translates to CAWIVSSYNEQFF.

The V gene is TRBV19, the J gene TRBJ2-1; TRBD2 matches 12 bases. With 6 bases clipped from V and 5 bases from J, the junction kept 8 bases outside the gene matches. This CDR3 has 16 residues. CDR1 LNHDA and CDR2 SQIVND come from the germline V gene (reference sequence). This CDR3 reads CASRLLAGGPHNEQFF. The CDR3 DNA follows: TGTGCCAGTAGACTTCTAGCGGGGGGGCCCCACAATGAGCAGTTCTTC.

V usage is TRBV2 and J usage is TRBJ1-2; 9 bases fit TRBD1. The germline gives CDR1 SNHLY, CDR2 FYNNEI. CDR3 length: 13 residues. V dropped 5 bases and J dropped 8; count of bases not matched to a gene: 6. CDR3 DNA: TGTGCCAGCAGTAAGGACAGGGGCTGGGGCTACACCTTC. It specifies CASSKDRGWGYTF.

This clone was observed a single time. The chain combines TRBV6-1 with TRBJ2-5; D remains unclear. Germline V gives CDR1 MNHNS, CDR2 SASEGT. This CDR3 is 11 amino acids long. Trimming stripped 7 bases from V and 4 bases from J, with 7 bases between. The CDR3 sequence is CASTNGETQYF. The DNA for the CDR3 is TGTGCCAGCACCAATGGAGAGACCCAGTACTTC.

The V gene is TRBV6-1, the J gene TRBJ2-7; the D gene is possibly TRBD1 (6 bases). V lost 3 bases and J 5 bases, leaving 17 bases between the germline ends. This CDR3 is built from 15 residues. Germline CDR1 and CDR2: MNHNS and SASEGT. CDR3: CASSETPWGPNEQYV. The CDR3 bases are TGTGCCAGCAGTGAGACACCCTGGGGGCCTAACGAGCAGTACGTC.

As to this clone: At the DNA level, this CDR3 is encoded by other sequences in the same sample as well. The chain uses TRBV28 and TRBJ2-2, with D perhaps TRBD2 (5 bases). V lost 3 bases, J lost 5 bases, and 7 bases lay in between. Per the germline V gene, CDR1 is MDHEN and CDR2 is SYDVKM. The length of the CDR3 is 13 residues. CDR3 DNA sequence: TGTGCCAGCAGTTTCCGCGGGACCGGGGAGCTGTTTTTT. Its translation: CASSFRGTGELFF.

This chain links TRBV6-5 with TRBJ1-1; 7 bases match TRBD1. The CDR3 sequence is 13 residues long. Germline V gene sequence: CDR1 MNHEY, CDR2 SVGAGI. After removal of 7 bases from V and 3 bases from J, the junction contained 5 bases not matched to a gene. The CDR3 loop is CASKWTGDTEAFF. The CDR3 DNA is TGTGCCAGCAAGTGGACAGGCGACACTGAAGCTTTCTTT.

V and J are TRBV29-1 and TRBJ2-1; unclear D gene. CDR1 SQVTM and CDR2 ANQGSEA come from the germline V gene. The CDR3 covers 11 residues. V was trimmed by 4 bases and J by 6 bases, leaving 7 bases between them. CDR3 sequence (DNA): TGCAGCGTTGGACGAAGCAATGAGCAGTTCTTC. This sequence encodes CSVGRSNEQFF.

CDR3: CASSPVRYTGELFF. CDR3 DNA: TGTGCCAGCAGTCCCGTTCGCTACACCGGGGAGCTGTTTTTT. This rearrangement joins TRBV6-5 to TRBJ2-2; D is unclear. V shed 5 bases and J shed 3 bases, with 10 bases lying between them. Germline assignment: CDR1 MNHEY and CDR2 SVGAGI. The CDR3 sequence is 14 residues long.

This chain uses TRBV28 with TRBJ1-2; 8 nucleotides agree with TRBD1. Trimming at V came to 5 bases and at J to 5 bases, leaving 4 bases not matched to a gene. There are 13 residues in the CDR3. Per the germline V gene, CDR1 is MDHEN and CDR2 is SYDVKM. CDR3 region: CASSNGQGYGYTF. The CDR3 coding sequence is TGTGCCAGCAGTAACGGACAGGGATATGGCTACACCTTC.

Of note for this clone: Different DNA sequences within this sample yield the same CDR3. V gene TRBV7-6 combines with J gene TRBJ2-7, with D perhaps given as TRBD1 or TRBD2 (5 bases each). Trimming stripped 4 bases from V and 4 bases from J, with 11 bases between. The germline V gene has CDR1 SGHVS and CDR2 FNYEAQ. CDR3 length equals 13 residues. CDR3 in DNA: TGTGCCAGCAGCTCGGGACCGAATTACGAGCAGTACGTC. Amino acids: CASSSGPNYEQYV.

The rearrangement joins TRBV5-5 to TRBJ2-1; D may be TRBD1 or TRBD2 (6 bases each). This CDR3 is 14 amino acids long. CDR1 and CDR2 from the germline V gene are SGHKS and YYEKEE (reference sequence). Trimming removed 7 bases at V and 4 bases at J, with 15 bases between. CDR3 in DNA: TGTGCCAGCGAGACTAGGGGGAAATACAATGAGCAGTTCTTC. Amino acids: CASETRGKYNEQFF.

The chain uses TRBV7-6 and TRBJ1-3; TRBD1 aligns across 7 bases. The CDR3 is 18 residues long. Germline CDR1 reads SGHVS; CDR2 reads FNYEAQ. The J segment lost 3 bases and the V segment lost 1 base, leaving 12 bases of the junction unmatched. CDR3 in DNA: TGTGCCAGCAGCTTAGAGGGGGGGATCAGGGGGATTGGAAACACCATATATTTT. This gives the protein CASSLEGGIRGIGNTIYF.

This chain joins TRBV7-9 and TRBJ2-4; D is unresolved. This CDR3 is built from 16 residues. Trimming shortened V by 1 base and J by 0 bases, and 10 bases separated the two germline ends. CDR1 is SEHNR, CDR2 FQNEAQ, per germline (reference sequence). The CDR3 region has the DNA TGTGCCAGCAGCTTAGACCTTTTTCTAGCCAAAAACATTCAGTACTTC. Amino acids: CASSLDLFLAKNIQYF.